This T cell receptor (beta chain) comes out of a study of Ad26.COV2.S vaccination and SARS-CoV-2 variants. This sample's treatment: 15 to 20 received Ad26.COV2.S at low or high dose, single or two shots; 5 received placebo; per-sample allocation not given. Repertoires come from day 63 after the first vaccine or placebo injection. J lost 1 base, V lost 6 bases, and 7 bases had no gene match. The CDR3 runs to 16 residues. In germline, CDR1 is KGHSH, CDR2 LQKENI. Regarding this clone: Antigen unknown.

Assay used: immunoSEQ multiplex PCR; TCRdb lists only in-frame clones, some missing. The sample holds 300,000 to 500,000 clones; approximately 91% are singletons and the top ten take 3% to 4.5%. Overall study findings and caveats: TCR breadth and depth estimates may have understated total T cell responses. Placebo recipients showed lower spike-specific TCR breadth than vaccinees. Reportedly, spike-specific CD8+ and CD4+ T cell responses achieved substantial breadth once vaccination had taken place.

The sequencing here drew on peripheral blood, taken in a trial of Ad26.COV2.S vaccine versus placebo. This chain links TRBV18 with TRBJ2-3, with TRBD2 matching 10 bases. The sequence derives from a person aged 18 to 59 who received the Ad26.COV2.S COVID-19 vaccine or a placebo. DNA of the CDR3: TGTGCCAGCTCCCGGACTAGCGGTACTCGCACAGATACGCAGTATTTT. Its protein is CASSRTSGTRTDTQYF.